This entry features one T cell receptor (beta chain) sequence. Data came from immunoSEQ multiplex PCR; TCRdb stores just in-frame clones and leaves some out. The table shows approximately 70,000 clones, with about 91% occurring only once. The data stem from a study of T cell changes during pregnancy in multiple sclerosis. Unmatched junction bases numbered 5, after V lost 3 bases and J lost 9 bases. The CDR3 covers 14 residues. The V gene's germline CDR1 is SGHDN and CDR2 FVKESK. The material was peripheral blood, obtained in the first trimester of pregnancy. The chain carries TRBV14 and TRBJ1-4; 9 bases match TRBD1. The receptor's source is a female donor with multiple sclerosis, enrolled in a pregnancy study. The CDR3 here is CASSQPGQGQKLFF. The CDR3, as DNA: TGTGCCAGCAGCCAGCCGGGACAGGGACAAAAACTGTTTTTT.